The rows below give T cell receptor beta chains drawn from one sample of a study of regulatory T cells in long-lasting Graves disease. TCRdb used MiXCR to reprocess the reads, holding one entry per CDR3 protein. The repertoire has over 650 distinct CDR3 sequences, 80% to 90% of them found once; the top ten carry around an eighth. Sequencing was performed on peripheral blood mononuclear cells (PBMCs), taken with antithyroid drug treatment, in newly diagnosed or persistent Graves disease (not recorded which). These receptors originate from a man between 35 and 55 years old with Graves disease. The CDR3 runs from the conserved cysteine through the conserved F or W. Each record gives: J gene, V gene, clone size, D gene, CDR3 DNA, CDR3 protein. D genes are given only for firm matches. Clone size is shown for a subset of rows, as once, few, many or a class of expanded clone.

>TRBJ2-1|TRBV3-1|.|.
TGTGCCAGCAGCCGGACCTCCAACAATGAGCAGTTCTTC
CASSRTSNNEQFF
>TRBJ2-7|TRBV4-1|few|.
TGCGCCAGCAGCCCGCCCACGAGGGAGCAGTACTTC
CASSPPTREQYF
>TRBJ2-7|TRBV4-2|.|.
TGTGCCAGCAGCAAGCGGGACACCGCCTACGAGCAGTACTTC
CASSKRDTAYEQYF
>TRBJ2-6|TRBV19|.|TRBD1
TGTGCCAGTAGTGGGACAGGGAGGTCGTCTGGGGCCAACGTCCTGACTTTC
CASSGTGRSSGANVLTF
>TRBJ1-6|TRBV28|.|.
TGTGCCAGCAGTTTACCAGGTGGTAATTCACCCCTCCACTTT
CASSLPGGNSPLHF
>TRBJ2-1|TRBV6-1|.|TRBD2
TGTGCCACCTCGAAGGGCTTGCGGGAGGGTTCCGGCTCCTACAATGAGCAGTTCTTC
CATSKGLREGSGSYNEQFF
>TRBJ2-1|TRBV24-1|.|.
TGTGCCACCAGCATTTCGGACCATAACAATGAGCAGTTCTTC
CATSISDHNNEQFF
>TRBJ2-3|TRBV27|.|.
TGTGCCAGCAGTGGGCTAGGGAGGTGGGGCACAGATACGCAGTATTTT
CASSGLGRWGTDTQYF
>TRBJ2-1|TRBV6-2/TRBV6-3|.|.
TGTGCCAGCAGTTACCCTGAGGAGCAGTTCTTC
CASSYPEEQFF
>TRBJ1-4|TRBV23-1|.|.
TGCGCCAGCGGGCTGACAGCTGAGTATGAAAAACTGTTTTTT
CASGLTAEYEKLFF
>TRBJ2-7|TRBV6-2/TRBV6-3|.|TRBD2
TGTGCCAGCAGTTATGGGGAAACTAGCGGAACACCTCACGAGCAGTACTTC
CASSYGETSGTPHEQYF
>TRBJ2-5|TRBV5-1|.|TRBD2
TGCGCCAGCAGCTTGACTAGCGGGAGCGGAGAGACCCAGTACTTC
CASSLTSGSGETQYF
>TRBJ2-1|TRBV15|.|TRBD1
TGTGCCACCAGCAGAGATCTTCTAGTGACAGGGGATAGCAATGAGCAGTTCTTC
CATSRDLLVTGDSNEQFF
>TRBJ2-3|TRBV27|.|.
TGTGCCTCGGCACTAGTTCGCACAGATACGCAGTATTTT
CASALVRTDTQYF
>TRBJ1-1|TRBV18|.|.
TGTGCCAGCTCGTCCGGGCTGAACACTGAAGCTTTCTTT
CASSSGLNTEAFF
>TRBJ2-7|TRBV5-1|.|TRBD1
TGCGCCAGCAGCTCGGGACAGGGGGCTTACGAGCAGTACTTC
CASSSGQGAYEQYF
>TRBJ2-1|TRBV5-1|.|.
TGCGCCAGCAGCTTGGTACCGGGACACAAGTACAATGAGCAGTTCTTC
CASSLVPGHKYNEQFF
>TRBJ1-2|TRBV12-3/TRBV12-4|.|.
TGTGCCAGCAGTTTAAGTCAGGGTAACTATGGCTACACCTTC
CASSLSQGNYGYTF
>TRBJ1-1|TRBV7-9|.|TRBD1
TGTGCCAGCAGCTTAGTTTCAGGGGGCGTAGAAGCTTTCTTT
CASSLVSGGVEAFF
>TRBJ2-2|TRBV9|.|TRBD2
TGTGCCAGCAGCGTAGCGGCTAGCGGGAGTTCCGGGGAGCCGTTTTTT
CASSVAASGSSGEPFF
>TRBJ1-4|TRBV4-1|.|.
TGCGCCAGCAGCCTCCGGGACCCCACTTCAACTAATGAAAAACTGTTTTTT
CASSLRDPTSTNEKLFF
>TRBJ2-7|TRBV27|few|.
TGTGCCAGCAAGGAGGGGGCTAAATCCTACGAGCAGTACTTC
CASKEGAKSYEQYF
>TRBJ2-5|TRBV7-9|few|TRBD2
TGTGCCAGCAGCACCAGGACTAGCGGGCTAGAAGAGACCCAGTACTTC
CASSTRTSGLEETQYF
>TRBJ2-1|TRBV7-9|.|.
TGTGCCAGCAGCTTACTCCCGGGACCTGGTAATGAGCAGTTCTTC
CASSLLPGPGNEQFF
>TRBJ1-5|TRBV6-1|few|.
TGTGCCAGCAGTGAATCTGGTCGTCAGCCCCAGCATTTT
CASSESGRQPQHF
>TRBJ2-7|TRBV11-1|.|.
TGTGCCAGCAGCATAAGACTCTACGAGCAGTACTTC
CASSIRLYEQYF
>TRBJ2-7|TRBV11-1|.|.
TGTGCCAGCAGCCCCTTAGGGACGCAGAGCTCCTACGAGCAGTACTTC
CASSPLGTQSSYEQYF
>TRBJ2-5|TRBV7-8|.|.
TGTGCCAGCAGCCCCGGACACCTCCAAGAGACCCAGTACTTC
CASSPGHLQETQYF
>TRBJ1-5|TRBV6-6|.|.
TGTGCCAGCCGCGACTGGGGTCAGCCCCAGCATTTT
CASRDWGQPQHF
>TRBJ2-1|TRBV7-8|once|.
TGTGCCAGCAGCAGAAGTGGCCCGGAGAACCCTTACAATGAGCAGTTCTTC
CASSRSGPENPYNEQFF
>TRBJ1-5|TRBV12-3/TRBV12-4|.|.
TGTGCCAGCAGCCACTCACCCGGGGGAAGCAATCAGCCCCAGCATTTT
CASSHSPGGSNQPQHF
>TRBJ2-5|TRBV29-1|.|.
TGCAGCGTTAACAGACAAGAGACCCAGTACTTC
CSVNRQETQYF
>TRBJ2-1|TRBV5-6|.|TRBD2
TGTGCCAGCAGCCCCCGGACTAGTTGGTCCTACAATGAGCAGTTCTTC
CASSPRTSWSYNEQFF
>TRBJ1-2|TRBV5-1|.|TRBD1
TGCGCCAGCAGCTTAACAACAGGGGTGAGAGATGGCTACACCTTC
CASSLTTGVRDGYTF
>TRBJ2-2|TRBV28|.|.
TGTGCCAGCAGCCTCTCCGGGGAGCTGTTTTTT
CASSLSGELFF
>TRBJ2-3|TRBV5-5|.|TRBD1
TGTGCCAGCAGCTTGAACACAGGGGATGGCACAGATACGCAGTATTTT
CASSLNTGDGTDTQYF
>TRBJ2-1|TRBV19|.|TRBD2
TGTGCCAGTAGTATCGGGGGGAGGGTCTACAATGAGCAGTTCTTC
CASSIGGRVYNEQFF
>TRBJ2-2|TRBV18|.|.
TGTGCCAGCTCAATCGCGGCGAACACCGGGGAGCTGTTTTTT
CASSIAANTGELFF
>TRBJ1-2|TRBV19|.|.
TGTGCCAGTACCGGAAACACCTTC
CASTGNTF
>TRBJ2-2|TRBV11-2|.|.
TGTGCCAGCAGCTTACCGGCAGGGATCGACACCGGGGAGCTGTTTTTT
CASSLPAGIDTGELFF
>TRBJ2-7|TRBV29-1|.|.
TGCAGCGTTGGACGCGGTACCCCCTACGAGCAGTACTTC
CSVGRGTPYEQYF
>TRBJ1-1|TRBV29-1|.|TRBD1
TGCAGCGTTGGACCGGGACAGGGGGAGAGGAACACTGAAGCTTTCTTT
CSVGPGQGERNTEAFF
>TRBJ2-1|TRBV6-5|.|.
TGTGCCAGCAGTTTTTCTCCGGGGTCCTACAATGAGCAGTTCTTC
CASSFSPGSYNEQFF
>TRBJ2-3|TRBV4-1|.|TRBD1
TGCGCCAGCAGCCAGGGGACAGGGGGCACAGATACGCAGTATTTT
CASSQGTGGTDTQYF
>TRBJ1-5|TRBV5-1|few|TRBD1
TGCGCCAGCAGACATACAGGGGAGAGGGATCAGCCCCAGCATTTT
CASRHTGERDQPQHF
>TRBJ2-5|TRBV5-1|.|.
TGCGCCAGCAGCTTGCAACAGGCTCAAGAGACCCAGTACTTC
CASSLQQAQETQYF
>TRBJ2-1|TRBV20-1|few|.
TGCAGTGCTACCGACGGTAGCGAGACCTACAATGAGCAGTTCTTC
CSATDGSETYNEQFF
>TRBJ1-2|TRBV28|few|.
TGTGCCAGCAGTTACCCAACCGGGGGCAGGGGCTACACCTTC
CASSYPTGGRGYTF
>TRBJ1-1|TRBV4-1|.|.
TGCGCCAGCAGCCAAGATTTCCCTGCTATGAACACTGAAGCTTTCTTT
CASSQDFPAMNTEAFF
>TRBJ2-7|TRBV20-1|.|.
TGCAGTGCTAGACCCTTTTACGAGCAGTACTTC
CSARPFYEQYF
>TRBJ2-4|TRBV28|.|TRBD1
TGTGCCAGCAGTCCGTACCGGGACAGGGGTAAAAACATTCAGTACTTC
CASSPYRDRGKNIQYF
>TRBJ2-7|TRBV13|once|.
TGTGCCAGCAGCTTAGGTCGAGGCACAGGGCGAGAGCAGTACTTC
CASSLGRGTGREQYF
>TRBJ1-1|TRBV14|.|.
TGTGCCAGCAGCCAAGATACACGGCCCCCTTATGGAGCTTTCTTT
CASSQDTRPPYGAFF
>TRBJ2-3|TRBV5-4|.|TRBD2
TGTGCCAGCAGCAGCTTCCAGACTAGCGGGAGACTAGATACGCAGTATTTT
CASSSFQTSGRLDTQYF
>TRBJ1-2|TRBV19|.|.
TGTGCCAGTAGTCCCATCGACAGGCCCAACTATGGCTACACCTTC
CASSPIDRPNYGYTF
>TRBJ1-3|TRBV28|.|.
TGTGCCAGCAGGCAAGCCGGGACTCTCTCTGGAAACACCATATATTTT
CASRQAGTLSGNTIYF
>TRBJ2-2|TRBV27|.|.
TGTGCCAGCAGTTTATTCGGCGGGGAGCTGTTTTTT
CASSLFGGELFF
>TRBJ1-5|TRBV20-1|.|.
TGCAGTGCTAGAGAGTATAATGGGGTAGATCAGCCCCAGCATTTT
CSAREYNGVDQPQHF
>TRBJ2-5|TRBV2|once|TRBD1
TGTGCCAGCAGCCGGACAGGGATCCAAGAGACCCAGTACTTC
CASSRTGIQETQYF